The next 17 T cell receptor beta chains were all read from a single sample in a study of CD8 T cells in ankylosing spondylitis. Whole-study results and caveats: Ankylosing spondylitis blood appeared to carry a characteristic TCR beta motif of roughly 8 highly homologous variants.

Their target antigens are unknown. A single record per CDR3 protein comes from TCRdb applying MiXCR to the 5' RACE reads. The sample has around 450,000 distinct CDR3 sequences; 25% to 30% are singletons. Sequenced material: blood, either unsorted or a sorted T cell fraction (not recorded which). The receptors originated from a male donor with ankylosing spondylitis.

This clonotype was seen more than once but under ten times. The chain uses TRBV18 and TRBJ2-2; the match to TRBD1 covers 8 bases. Germline values: CDR1 KGHSH, CDR2 LQKENI. This CDR3 region has 15 residues. V lost 6 bases and J lost 4; bases outside the gene matches: 7. The CDR3 reads CASSIDRGLTGELFF. CDR3 nucleotide sequence: TGTGCCAGCTCTATCGACAGGGGCCTCACCGGGGAGCTGTTTTTT.

This clonotype was observed a handful of times. The V and J genes are TRBV12-3 or TRBV12-4 and TRBJ2-1; D is tentatively TRBD1 or TRBD2 (6 bases each). V lost 2 bases and J 3 bases, leaving 11 bases between the germline ends. This CDR3 spans 15 amino acids. The CDR3 nucleotides read TGTGCCAGCAGTTTATCGGGGGCTTACTACAATGAGCAGTTCTTC. Its protein is CASSLSGAYYNEQFF.

Written as DNA, the CDR3 is TGTGCCAGCAGCGCCGGAATAGGTCCTTATGGCTACACCTTC. It yields the protein CASSAGIGPYGYTF. This chain joins TRBV9 and TRBJ1-2; D unresolved. Germline V gives CDR1 SGDLS, CDR2 YYNGEE. The germline V and J ends were trimmed by 3 bases and 5 bases, with 14 bases remaining between them. This CDR3 is built from 14 residues.

This clonotype occurred a few times. The CDR3 sequence: CASAGNYGYTF. The CDR3 DNA is TGTGCCAGCGCGGGTAACTATGGCTACACCTTC. The V call is TRBV11-3, the J call TRBJ1-2; D remains unclear. Trimming left V 8 bases short and J 1 base short, with 5 bases between. Germline loops: CDR1 SGHNT, CDR2 YENEEA. The CDR3 has 11 residues. The full variable domain, completed using reference TRBV11-3 and TRBJ1-2, is EAGVVQSPRYKIIEKKQPVAFWCNPISGHNTLYWYLQNLGQGPELLIRYENEEAVDDSQLPKDRFSAERLKGVDSTLKIQPAELGDSAVYLCASAGNYGYTFGSGTRLTVV.

This clonotype occurred a few times. The gene calls are TRBV12-3 or TRBV12-4 and TRBJ2-1, with TRBD2 matching over 12 bases. The CDR3 length is 17 residues. J lost 5 bases, V lost 2 bases, and 7 bases had no gene match. In DNA form, the CDR3 reads TGTGCCAGCAGTTTACTAGCGGGAGGGCTCGGGGACAATGAGCAGTTCTTC. Amino acid sequence: CASSLLAGGLGDNEQFF.

The J gene is TRBJ2-1, the V gene TRBV12-3 or TRBV12-4; D is possibly TRBD1 or TRBD2 (5 bases each). This CDR3 region has 15 residues. Trimming stripped 6 bases from V and 5 bases from J, with 17 bases between. CDR3 protein: CASSPILEGHNEQFF. In DNA form, the CDR3 reads TGTGCCAGCAGCCCCATACTTGAGGGACACAATGAGCAGTTCTTC.

V and J are TRBV20-1 and TRBJ2-2, with D perhaps matching TRBD1 (6 bases). The CDR3 runs 14 residues. Germline V gene data show CDR1 as DFQATT and CDR2 as SNEGSKA (reference sequence). Trimming took 5 bases from V and 6 from J, leaving 16 bases between them. The CDR3 DNA follows: TGCAGTGCTCCATATACACAGGGCTCCGGGGAGCTGTTTTTT. Protein: CSAPYTQGSGELFF.

The rearrangement joins TRBV27 to TRBJ2-2; 7 bases fit TRBD1. V lost 3 bases to trimming and J lost 4 bases; unmatched junction nucleotides: 5. The CDR3 length is 15 residues. Germline V gene lookup returns CDR1 MNHEY and CDR2 SMNVEV (reference sequence). The CDR3 spells CASSFGRGTTGELFF. As DNA, the CDR3 is TGTGCCAGCAGTTTTGGCAGGGGGACCACCGGGGAGCTGTTTTTT.

The rearrangement links TRBV10-1 to TRBJ2-1; TRBD1 is a possible D gene (5 bases). The CDR3 has 11 amino acids. The germline V and J ends were trimmed by 9 bases and 9 bases, with 12 bases remaining between them. The germline CDR1 and CDR2 sequences are WNHNN and SYGVQD (reference sequence). This chain's CDR3 is CARSKGIEQFF. CDR3 sequence (DNA): TGCGCCAGGAGTAAGGGGATTGAGCAGTTCTTC.

V gene TRBV3-1 combines with J gene TRBJ2-4, with a weak D call TRBD2 (7 bases). The CDR3 length is 17 residues. Germline CDR1 reads LGHDT; CDR2 reads YNNKEL (reference sequence). Trimming shortened V by 4 bases and J by 6 bases, and 22 bases separated the two germline ends. For the CDR3, the DNA is TGTGCCAGCAGCCGCCTAGGGGGGGCGGGAGTTGGAAACATTCAGTACTTC. Protein product: CASSRLGGAGVGNIQYF.

This sequence joins TRBV27 and TRBJ1-4; 7 positions agree with TRBD1. The CDR3 extends over 14 amino acids. With V trimmed by 6 bases and J by 8 bases, 9 bases remained unmatched. CDR1 and CDR2 (germline): MNHEY, SMNVEV (reference sequence). The CDR3 here is CASRRGRGSEKLFF. The CDR3 region has the DNA TGTGCCAGCAGAAGGGGCAGGGGGAGCGAAAAACTGTTTTTT.

The chain employs TRBV5-6 and TRBJ1-1, with D unclear. The V and J ends lost 1 base and 1 base respectively, with 11 bases between them. The germline gives CDR1 SGHDT, CDR2 YYEEEE. The CDR3 is 15 residues long. As DNA, the CDR3 is TGTGCCAGCAGCTTGTTCGGGCTGGGGAACACTGAAGCTTTCTTT. Residues: CASSLFGLGNTEAFF. The full variable domain, with the rest looked up from reference TRBV5-6 and TRBJ1-1, is DAGVTQSPTHLIKTRGQQVTLRCSPKSGHDTVSWYQQALGQGPQFIFQYYEEEERQRGNFPDRFSGHQFPNYSSELNVNALLLGDSALYLCASSLFGLGNTEAFFGQGTRLTVV.

The sample holds a few counts of this clonotype. V gene TRBV18 combines with J gene TRBJ2-3; the D is unclear. The germline V and J ends were trimmed by 2 bases and 0 bases, with 9 bases remaining between them. Germline values: CDR1 KGHSH, CDR2 LQKENI. This CDR3 is 15 amino acids long. For the CDR3, the DNA is TGTGCCAGCTCACCAACGGCGTGGAGCACAGATACGCAGTATTTT. This codes for CASSPTAWSTDTQYF.

The rearrangement joins TRBV6-1 to TRBJ1-6, with TRBD1 matching over 8 bases. Germline V gene lookup returns CDR1 MNHNS and CDR2 SASEGT. V lost 6 bases and J lost 7; bases outside the gene matches: 5. The CDR3 has 14 residues. The CDR3 loop reads CASRKDRENSPLHF. CDR3 bases: TGTGCCAGCAGGAAGGACAGGGAGAATTCACCCCTCCACTTT.

CDR3 nucleotide sequence: TGCGCCAGCAGCCAGGGACAAGGTTTAGCGGGAGCAGAGACCCAGTACTTC. This codes for CASSQGQGLAGAETQYF. The chain couples TRBV4-1 to TRBJ2-5, with 9 bases identical to TRBD2. V shed 3 bases, J shed 4 bases, and the junction held 12 bases outside the gene matches. The CDR3 has 17 residues. The germline V gene encodes CDR1 MGHRA and CDR2 YSYEKL.

This clonotype was seen only a few times. V usage is TRBV19 and J usage is TRBJ2-3; TRBD2 matches at 13 bases. The CDR3 has 17 residues. V lost 2 bases to trimming and J lost 3 bases; unmatched junction nucleotides: 5. Germline CDR1 LNHDA, CDR2 SQIVND (reference sequence). CDR3 region: CASSIRTSGRVTDTQYF. CDR3 DNA sequence: TGTGCCAGTAGTATACGGACTAGCGGGAGAGTTACAGATACGCAGTATTTT.

This clonotype was found a few times. CDR3 in DNA: TGTGCCAGCAGAATAGCCGGGGGATTCAATGAAAAACTGTTTTTT. Protein product: CASRIAGGFNEKLFF. V is TRBV5-6 and J is TRBJ1-4, with a weak D call TRBD1 (5 bases). Germline V gives CDR1 SGHDT, CDR2 YYEEEE. There are 15 residues in the CDR3. Trimming took off 5 bases at V and 5 bases at J, with 16 bases between the two ends.